This TCR beta chain appears in the sequencing data of a study of T cell repertoires in cytomegalovirus infection. Study in general: Both CMV infection and a matching HLA type were indicated by public TCR beta signatures. Study-level findings and limits: Summed frequency of shared TCR beta families picked out CMV carriers who also had the relevant HLA. Predominance within the ex vivo response was attributable to HLA-C-restricted CMV-specific TCR beta clonotypes.

CDR1 and CDR2 (germline): LNHDA, SQIVND (reference sequence). This CDR3 spans 12 amino acids. V lost 11 bases and J 7 bases, leaving 17 bases between the germline ends. One entry per CDR3 protein results from TCRdb running MiXCR on the reads. Among roughly 600,000 distinct CDR3 sequences listed, roughly a quarter were seen once. Comments on this clonotype: What it binds is not known.

The clonotype was recovered from a human donor in good health (CMV status not recorded). Some clones in this sample may be carry-over from other donors' samples. This rearrangement joins TRBV19 to TRBJ1-2, with D hard to call. The sequencing input was CD8+ T cells from PBMCs. Here the CDR3 DNA reads TGTGCCTGCACGGACGGGGTTGCTGGCTACACCTTC. Translating it yields CACTDGVAGYTF.